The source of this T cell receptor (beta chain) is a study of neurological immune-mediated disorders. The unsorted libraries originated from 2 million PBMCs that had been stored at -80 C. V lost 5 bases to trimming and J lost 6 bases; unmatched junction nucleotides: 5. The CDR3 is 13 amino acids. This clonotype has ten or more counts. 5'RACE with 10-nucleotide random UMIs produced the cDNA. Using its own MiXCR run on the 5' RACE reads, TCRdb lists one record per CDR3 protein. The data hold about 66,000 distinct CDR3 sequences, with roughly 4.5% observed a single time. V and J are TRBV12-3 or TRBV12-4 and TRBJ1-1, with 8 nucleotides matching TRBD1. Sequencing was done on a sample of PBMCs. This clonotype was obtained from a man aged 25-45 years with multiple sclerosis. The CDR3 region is CASSPGQASEAFF. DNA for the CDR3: TGTGCCAGCAGTCCGGGACAGGCCTCTGAAGCTTTCTTT.